The subject of this entry is one TCR beta chain. Its antigen is not identified. The source of the sample is a study of T cells in Graves' hyperthyroidism and ophthalmopathy. Study-level results: Researchers found most expanded thyroid clonotypes above 0.001 in blood as well. A model of 13 V-J pairs discriminated ophthalmopathy from stable hyperthyroidism. It was a median around 6 months before onset that the model predicted ophthalmopathy.

The source material, RNA transcripts, was used to amplify TCR beta CDR3 regions. HTBI primers were employed in a first-round RT-PCR of the TCR CDR3. MiXCR was run by TCRdb on the multiplex PCR reads, yielding one entry per CDR3 protein. Seen here are about 640,000 distinct CDR3 sequences, roughly 46% observed once, and the top ten hold about 7%. Trimming at V came to 4 bases and at J to 5 bases, leaving 17 bases not matched to a gene. Germline CDR1 is SGHRS and CDR2 is YFSETQ. This CDR3 comprises 18 residues. The rearrangement joins TRBV5-1 to TRBJ1-4; 7 nucleotides agree with TRBD1. The source material was peripheral blood or thyroid tissue (not recorded which). The sequence derives from an adult man with Graves' disease, either hyperthyroidism or ophthalmopathy (not recorded which). The DNA for the CDR3 is TGCGCCAGCAGCCCGGGACTAGGGGGCGAGTACGGGAATGAAAAACTGTTTTTT. Amino acids: CASSPGLGGEYGNEKLFF.